This T cell receptor beta chain originates from a study of response to subunit inactivated influenza vaccine. MiXCR, applied by TCRdb to the RT-PCR reads, yields one record per CDR3 protein. In the table there are around 650,000 distinct CDR3 sequences, less than 20% of which are singletons. Germline CDR1 is ENHRY and CDR2 is SYGVKD. Trimming took 2 bases from V and 5 from J, leaving 17 bases between them. The CDR3 has 16 amino acids. This clonotype was detected only a few times. What it recognizes is unknown. Study outcomes and limitations: The study's authors posited that every seasonal influenza vaccination enlists few new T cells.

The sequencing used PBMCs from blood, collected less than 13 days after vaccination. The chain is built from TRBV10-3 and TRBJ2-3, with D unclear. The TCR comes from a man in his fifties who received an inactivated influenza vaccine. CDR3 nucleotide sequence: TGTGCCATCAGTGAGGTGGGCGGAGAGGTCCAAGATACGCAGTATTTT. Amino acids: CAISEVGGEVQDTQYF.